The clone carrying this TCR beta chain was seen a few times. Its specificity is not known. The data were taken from a study of beta chain features in type 1 diabetes. General study findings and limits: A potential influence of HLA type upon TCRB rearrangement remained unresolved herein. TCRB CDR3s were moderately but significantly shorter in Type 1 diabetes patients in all four CD4+ subsets. Whatever favoring of shorter templates PCR might show would apply equally to patients and controls. Fewer insertions but more deletions were seen at VDJ junctions in type 1 diabetes patients.

This CDR3 is 15 amino acids long. CDR1 is MNHNY and CDR2 is SVGAGI in the germline V gene (reference sequence). V was cut by 0 bases and J by 4 bases, with 12 bases left in between. As every portion of the isolated RNA was reverse transcribed, the sequencing read expressed TCRB transcripts. Profiling relied on immunoSEQ multiplex PCR, and the TCRdb table lists in-frame clones only, not all of them. Of about 740,000 clones in the sample, under 15% are singletons; the top ten hold 0.022%. The TCR comes from a man between 18 and 29 years old with type 1 diabetes. Sequences were obtained from naive CD4+ T cells from blood. The chain recombines TRBV6-6 with TRBJ2-5, with D tentatively TRBD1 (6 bases). CDR3: CASSYSGAVTETQYF. For the CDR3, the DNA is TGTGCCAGCAGTTACTCGGGGGCGGTCACAGAGACCCAGTACTTC.